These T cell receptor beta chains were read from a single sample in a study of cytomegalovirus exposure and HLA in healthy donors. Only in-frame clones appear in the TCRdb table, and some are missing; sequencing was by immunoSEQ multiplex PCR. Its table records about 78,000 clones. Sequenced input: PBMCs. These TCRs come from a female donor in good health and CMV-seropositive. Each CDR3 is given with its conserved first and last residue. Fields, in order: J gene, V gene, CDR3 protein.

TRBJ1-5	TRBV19	CASSPGQVNQPQHF
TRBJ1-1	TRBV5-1	CASSPGQGTQDTEAFF
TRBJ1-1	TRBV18	CASSPRAGMDAFF
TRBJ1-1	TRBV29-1	CSATRLGMNTEAFF
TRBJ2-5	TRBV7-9	CASSLVGQDLQETQYF
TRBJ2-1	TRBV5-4	CASSLKAGDEQFF
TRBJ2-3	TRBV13	CASSSRDSYGTDTQYF
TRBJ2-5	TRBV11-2	CASSLENGLPGETQYF
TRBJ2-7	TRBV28	CASSREREVAAYEQYF
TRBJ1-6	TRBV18	CASSLDSFNSPLHF
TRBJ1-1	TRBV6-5	CASSGQWDTEAFF
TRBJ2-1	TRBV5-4	CASTGGQDHNEQFF
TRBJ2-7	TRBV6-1	CASSEVGTSVVFYEQYF
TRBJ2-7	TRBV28	CASSTNRGLVNEQYF
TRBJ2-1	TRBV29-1	CSVGGTGEGNNEQFF
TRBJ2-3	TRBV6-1	CASRTSGRDTQYF
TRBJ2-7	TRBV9	CASSGALGTGDPYEQYF